Listed here is a single T cell receptor beta chain. Its antigen is still unknown. The record originates from a study of naive and memory T cell subsets. Study results and limitations: Naive repertoires, especially CD8, held a few larger clonotypes, possibly memory cells re-expressing CD45RA. Diversity fell and Gini index rose from naive through CM, EM, EMRA.

Germline lookup yields CDR1 MGHRA and CDR2 YSYEKL. V dropped 1 base and J dropped 3 bases, with 13 bases sitting between them. CDR3 length: 15 residues. Two oligonucleotides, mixed equimolar, formed the beta constant-region primer covering TRBC1 and TRBC2. Nested alpha and beta constant-region primers with the SP2 primer drove four PCR rounds on ligated cDNA. TCRdb independently ran MiXCR on the UMI-ligation and nested PCR reads; one entry per CDR3 protein. The table includes fewer than 150,000 distinct CDR3 sequences, approximately 20% detected once. The source of this sequence is a human donor in good health. Sequencing was carried out using naive CD8+ T cells from blood. The genes are TRBV4-1 and TRBJ2-7; no firm D call. The CDR3 sequence: CASSQVINRYYEQYF. In DNA, the CDR3 is TGCGCCAGCAGCCAAGTTATTAACAGATACTACGAGCAGTACTTC.